This entry lists 30 T cell receptor beta chains sequenced from one sample in a study of shared clonotypes between healthy human individuals. Generated by immunoSEQ multiplex PCR, the TCRdb table keeps only in-frame clones and is missing some. The sample consists of over a million clones, under 80% of them appearing once. The sequencing input was memory CD4+ T cells sorted from blood. As to subset: CD45RA-negative fraction. The receptors shown here come from a man aged 18 to 30 in good health.

This rearrangement joins TRBV6-1 to TRBJ2-5; D ambiguous. CDR1 is MNHNS and CDR2 is SASEGT in the germline V gene. This CDR3 comprises 12 residues. The V and J ends lost 6 bases and 3 bases respectively, with 8 bases between them. The CDR3 sequence: CASRMGKETQYF. The CDR3, as DNA: TGTGCCAGCAGAATGGGTAAAGAGACCCAGTACTTC.

This rearrangement joins TRBV10-3 to TRBJ2-1, with 9 bases lining up with TRBD1. V lost 10 bases to trimming and J lost 5 bases; unmatched junction nucleotides: 6. Germline CDR1 is ENHRY and CDR2 is SYGVKD. This CDR3 has 13 amino acids. CDR3 amino acids: CANSDRGDNEQFF. CDR3 DNA: TGTGCCAACTCGGACAGGGGCGACAATGAGCAGTTCTTC.

The gene calls are TRBV30 and TRBJ2-7; weak D call: TRBD1 (6 bases). The CDR3 has 14 residues. V lost 6 bases to trimming and J lost 4 bases, with 19 bases between them. Germline V gives CDR1 GTSNPN, CDR2 SVGIG (reference sequence). This CDR3 reads CACRPRGGPYEQYF. The CDR3, as DNA: TGTGCCTGCAGACCACGAGGGGGTCCGTACGAGCAGTACTTC.

The sample holds a few counts of this clone. The rearrangement joins TRBV18 to TRBJ1-1; D gene unclear. This CDR3 region has 14 residues. Germline V gene sequence: CDR1 KGHSH, CDR2 LQKENI. With 2 bases removed from V and 2 bases from J, the gap between germline ends came to 9 bases. The CDR3 coding sequence is TGTGCCAGCTCACCATGGAGGGATAACACTGAAGCTTTCTTT. Translating gives CASSPWRDNTEAFF.

This clone was seen a handful of times. The chain employs TRBV5-6 and TRBJ1-2; D ambiguous. The germline V and J ends were trimmed by 0 bases and 3 bases, with 6 bases remaining between them. Germline values: CDR1 SGHDT, CDR2 YYEEEE. CDR3 length: 13 residues. CDR3 region: CASSLVADYGYTF. CDR3 DNA: TGTGCCAGCAGCTTGGTGGCAGACTATGGCTACACCTTC.

This chain links TRBV6-6 with TRBJ2-7; possible D gene TRBD1, 5 bases. The ends were cut back, 2 bases at V and 4 bases at J, with 12 bases in the middle. Per germline, CDR1 MNHNY and CDR2 SVGAGI (reference sequence). The CDR3 is 14 residues long. CDR3 nucleotides: TGTGCCAGCAGTTACGTCCAGGGTCGGTACGAGCAGTACTTC. Translation gives CASSYVQGRYEQYF.

The chain joins TRBV30 to TRBJ1-6; D perhaps matches TRBD1 (6 bases). The V end lost 0 bases, the J end lost 5 bases, and 23 bases lay between the germline ends. Looked up from germline, CDR1 is GTSNPN and CDR2 is SVGIG (reference sequence). The CDR3 loop spans 19 amino acids. The CDR3 spells CAWSVRIPSSRGNNSPLHF. As DNA, the CDR3 is TGTGCCTGGAGTGTACGAATACCAAGCAGTAGGGGGAATAATTCACCCCTCCACTTT.

This clone appeared once. The J gene is TRBJ2-7, the V gene TRBV7-8; D remains ambiguous. CDR1 is SGHVS, CDR2 FQNEAQ, per germline. CDR3 size: 14 residues. Trimming stripped 2 bases from V and 2 bases from J, with 10 bases between. The CDR3 protein is CASSLMGGPYEQYF. In nucleotides, the CDR3 is TGTGCCAGCAGCTTAATGGGTGGACCCTACGAGCAGTACTTC.

The chain uses TRBV9 and TRBJ2-5, with unresolved D. CDR3 length: 13 amino acids. Trimming removed 0 bases at V and 5 bases at J, with 8 bases between. Germline V gene lookup returns CDR1 SGDLS and CDR2 YYNGEE. The CDR3 loop is CASSVAVWETQYF. In DNA, the CDR3 is TGTGCCAGCAGCGTAGCGGTGTGGGAGACCCAGTACTTC.

The chain links TRBV28 to TRBJ1-2; possibly TRBD1 for D (6 bases). The CDR3 covers 14 residues. Germline V lookup: CDR1 MDHEN, CDR2 SYDVKM. Trimming cost V 2 bases and J 9 bases, with 16 bases left between them. The CDR3 loop reads CASSLRQGTYSYTF. In DNA, the CDR3 is TGTGCCAGCAGTTTACGGCAGGGGACGTATAGCTACACCTTC.

V is TRBV23-1 and J is TRBJ2-6; possibly TRBD1 or TRBD2 for D (5 bases each). TRBV23-1 is identified as an open reading frame with a role that is uncertain. CDR3 length: 16 amino acids. V dropped 7 bases and J dropped 1 base, with 14 bases sitting between them. In DNA form, the CDR3 reads TGCGCCAGCAATCGGGGCGAAACGTCTGGGGCCAACGTCCTGACTTTC. Its translation: CASNRGETSGANVLTF.

The V call is TRBV28, the J call TRBJ1-5; TRBD1 might be the D (6 bases). V lost 5 bases and J 9 bases, leaving 20 bases between the germline ends. Looked up from germline, CDR1 is MDHEN and CDR2 is SYDVKM. CDR3 length: 15 residues. Here the CDR3 DNA reads TGTGCCAGCAGTGTCCGACAGGTACGGTTATGGCCCCAGCATTTT. It codes for CASSVRQVRLWPQHF.

This clone has a single count. A much more abundant neighbour one base away suggests this may be a read error. Different DNA sequences within this sample yield the same CDR3. This rearrangement joins TRBV6-5 to TRBJ1-5; D might be TRBD1 (5 bases). Germline CDR1 reads MNHEY; CDR2 reads SVGAGI. Trimming took 5 bases from V and 2 from J, leaving 7 bases between them. This CDR3 comprises 13 residues. This chain's CDR3 is CASSPGRNQPQHF. In DNA form, the CDR3 reads TGTGCCAGCAGTCCAGGGCGCAATCAGCCCCAGCATTTT.

This chain uses TRBV6-5 with TRBJ2-5, with D perhaps matching TRBD1 (6 bases). This CDR3 contains 13 residues. The germline V gene encodes CDR1 MNHEY and CDR2 SVGAGI. V was clipped by 8 bases and J by 2 bases, with 12 bases between them. CDR3 in amino acids: CASGRDKQETQYF. The CDR3 DNA follows: TGTGCCAGCGGCCGGGACAAGCAAGAGACCCAGTACTTC.

The rearrangement uses TRBV11-2 and TRBJ1-1; 8 bases are shared with TRBD1. The germline gives CDR1 SGHAT, CDR2 FQNNGV. The CDR3 is made up of 15 amino acids. After removal of 1 base from V and 0 bases from J, the junction contained 1 base not matched to a gene. The DNA of the CDR3 is TGTGCCAGCAGCTTAGTGACAGGGGTGAACACTGAAGCTTTCTTT. Amino acids: CASSLVTGVNTEAFF.

CDR3 in amino acids: CASSSGGYEQFF. The CDR3 DNA follows: TGCGCCAGCAGCTCTGGAGGGTACGAGCAGTTCTTC. This chain links TRBV10-2 with TRBJ2-1; possible D gene TRBD2, 6 bases. CDR3 length: 12 amino acids. The germline CDR1 and CDR2 sequences are WSHSY and SAAADI. V lost 6 bases and J lost 10, with 13 bases in between.

The genes are TRBV5-6 and TRBJ1-2; D perhaps matches TRBD1 (5 bases). CDR3 length: 16 residues. The V gene lost 0 bases and the J gene lost 0 bases, with 12 bases spanning the gap. Per germline, CDR1 SGHDT and CDR2 YYEEEE. The CDR3 loop is CASSLERGTTNYGYTF. The CDR3 DNA is TGTGCCAGCAGCTTGGAACGGGGGACGACTAACTATGGCTACACCTTC.

The V and J genes are TRBV4-3 and TRBJ1-2; D possibly corresponds to TRBD1 (5 bases). This CDR3 has 14 amino acids. V was shortened by 2 bases and J by 7 bases, with 14 bases between the two germline ends. CDR1 and CDR2 from the germline V gene are LGHNA and YSLEER. CDR3 region: CASSQQGSTGGYTF. Here the CDR3 DNA reads TGCGCCAGCAGCCAACAGGGCAGCACAGGTGGCTACACCTTC.

This clone was seen a handful of times. The chain couples TRBV30 to TRBJ1-3; a weak D match, TRBD1 (5 bases). Germline V gene sequence: CDR1 GTSNPN, CDR2 SVGIG (reference sequence). The CDR3 is 14 amino acids. The ends were cut back, 3 bases at V and 3 bases at J, with 12 bases in the middle. CDR3 in amino acids: CAWSGTKGGNTIYF. As DNA, the CDR3 is TGTGCCTGGAGCGGGACCAAAGGTGGAAACACCATATATTTT.

The chain carries TRBV30 and TRBJ2-3; 16 bases align to TRBD2. The V and J ends lost 8 bases and 4 bases, in that order; junction bases with no gene match: 12. CDR3 length: 17 amino acids. The germline CDR1 and CDR2 sequences are GTSNPN and SVGIG (reference sequence). CDR3 coding DNA: TGTGCCCTAACCCCGGGACTAGCGGGAGGGGTCGCAGATACGCAGTATTTT. Protein sequence: CALTPGLAGGVADTQYF.

This clone has just a few counts. The chain links TRBV7-9 to TRBJ1-4; 7 nucleotides line up with TRBD1. The V gene's germline CDR1 is SEHNR and CDR2 FQNEAQ (reference sequence). CDR3 size: 14 residues. The junction had 7 bases not matched to a gene; V was cut back by 5 bases and J by 7 bases. The CDR3 DNA sequence: TGTGCCAGCAGCCGTGGGACAGTGGGTGAAAAACTGTTTTTT. Translation gives CASSRGTVGEKLFF.

The chain carries TRBV5-4 and TRBJ1-1, with D possibly being TRBD1 (5 bases). CDR1 and CDR2 from the germline V gene are SGHNT and YYREEE (reference sequence). Trimming stripped 4 bases from V and 3 bases from J, with 16 bases between. The CDR3 is made up of 15 amino acids. Written as DNA, the CDR3 is TGTGCCAGCAGCGGACACAGGAGTGGGGACACTGAAGCTTTCTTT. This codes for CASSGHRSGDTEAFF.

CDR3 DNA: TGTGCCAGCAGTGAAACGGGGCTCAATTTTAATAGCAATCAGCCCCAGCATTTT. Translated, it gives CASSETGLNFNSNQPQHF. The chain combines TRBV6-1 with TRBJ1-5, with a possible D match to TRBD1 (5 bases). CDR3 size: 18 residues. CDR1 MNHNS and CDR2 SASEGT come from the germline V gene. V was shortened by 2 bases and J by 0 bases, with 17 bases between the two germline ends.

The J gene is TRBJ2-1, the V gene TRBV7-9, with 9 bases lining up with TRBD1. Trimming cost V 4 bases and J 7 bases; bases outside gene matches: 11. This CDR3 region has 16 residues. Germline CDR1 is SEHNR and CDR2 is FQNEAQ (reference sequence). The CDR3 spells CASSSTQKTGGNEQFF. Here the CDR3 DNA reads TGTGCCAGCAGCTCGACACAGAAGACAGGGGGTAATGAGCAGTTCTTC.

The CDR3 sequence: CASSPSGNGETQYF. Written as DNA, the CDR3 is TGTGCCAGCTCACCATCCGGGAACGGGGAGACCCAGTACTTC. V is TRBV18 and J is TRBJ2-5; TRBD2 is a possible D gene (5 bases). The CDR3 spans 14 residues. The V and J ends lost 2 bases and 5 bases respectively, with 12 bases between them. Per germline, CDR1 KGHSH and CDR2 LQKENI.

The chain recombines TRBV5-1 with TRBJ2-1, with 8 bases aligning to TRBD2. Germline loops: CDR1 SGHRS, CDR2 YFSETQ. CDR3 length: 15 residues. Trimming at V came to 4 bases and at J to 0 bases, leaving 3 bases not matched to a gene. The CDR3 sequence: CASSPAGVSYNEQFF. The CDR3 DNA sequence: TGCGCCAGCAGCCCAGCGGGGGTCTCCTACAATGAGCAGTTCTTC. The variable domain in full, with the rest retrieved from reference TRBV5-1 and TRBJ2-1, is KAGVTQTPRYLIKTRGQQVTLSCSPISGHRSVSWYQQTPGQGLQFLFEYFSETQRNKGNFPGRFSGRQFSNSRSEMNVSTLELGDSALYLCASSPAGVSYNEQFFGPGTRLTVL.

The J gene is TRBJ1-2, the V gene TRBV10-1; TRBD1 aligns across 7 bases. V was clipped by 5 bases and J by 7 bases; unmatched bases: 7. Germline assignment: CDR1 WNHNN and CDR2 SYGVQD (reference sequence). This CDR3 comprises 13 residues. CDR3 residues: CASSSDRAGGYTF. Here the CDR3 DNA reads TGCGCCAGCAGTTCCGACAGGGCCGGTGGCTACACCTTC.

The chain combines TRBV5-1 with TRBJ2-5; 12 bases agree with TRBD2. CDR1 is SGHRS, CDR2 YFSETQ, per germline. Trimming removed 0 bases from V and 5 bases from J; junction bases left unmatched: 5. The CDR3 is made up of 16 amino acids. The CDR3 DNA sequence: TGCGCCAGCAGCTTGGACCCTAGCGGGGGGGCGGAGACCCAGTACTTC. This sequence encodes CASSLDPSGGAETQYF.

This clone was found once. The chain carries TRBV9 and TRBJ1-6; 9 bases are shared with TRBD1. CDR3 length equals 15 residues. Germline CDR1 is SGDLS and CDR2 is YYNGEE. V was clipped by 3 bases and J by 8 bases; unmatched bases: 6. As DNA, the CDR3 is TGTGCCAGCAGCGGAGGGGGACAGGGCCATTCACCCCTCCACTTT. This translates into CASSGGGQGHSPLHF.

The genes are TRBV7-2 and TRBJ2-5; D may be TRBD2 (5 bases). Between the trimmed V and J ends, which lost 3 bases and 1 base, there was a span of 9 bases. This CDR3 has 14 residues. Germline V gene sequence: CDR1 SGHTA, CDR2 FQGNSA. CDR3 sequence reads: CASSFGNSQETQYF. The CDR3 DNA reads TGTGCCAGCAGCTTCGGGAACTCCCAAGAGACCCAGTACTTC.